This is a list of T cell receptor beta chains from one sample in a study of T cells in Graves' hyperthyroidism and ophthalmopathy. TCRdb fed the multiplex PCR reads into MiXCR, producing one record per CDR3 protein. The sample includes 300,000 to 450,000 distinct CDR3 sequences, 25% of them seen just once. Sequenced: blood. The receptor set was obtained from a man aged 45-65 years with Graves' hyperthyroidism. Both conserved end residues are part of each CDR3. Fields, in order: D gene, clone size, V gene, J gene, CDR3 length, CDR3 DNA, CDR3 protein. D genes are given only for firm matches. Not all rows give a size; the values are once, few, many and, for expanded clones, a class.

NA	few	TRBV15	TRBJ2-7	15	TGTGCCACCAGCAGACCTAACAGCTACACCTACGAGCAGTACTTC	CATSRPNSYTYEQYF
TRBD1	NA	TRBV2	TRBJ1-1	13	TGTGCCAGCAGTGAAATCCTTAACAGGGGCGCTTTCTTT	CASSEILNRGAFF
NA	NA	TRBV20-1	TRBJ2-4	14	TGCAGTGCTAGAGATCCGCTAGCCAAAAACATTCAGTACTTC	CSARDPLAKNIQYF
NA	NA	TRBV3-1	TRBJ1-2	12	TGTGCCAGCACCCGCCTTGGCCGTGGCTACACCTTC	CASTRLGRGYTF
TRBD2	NA	TRBV10-3	TRBJ2-3	14	TGTGCCATGTGGACTAGCGGGAGCACAGATACGCAGTATTTT	CAMWTSGSTDTQYF
TRBD2	few	TRBV6-1	TRBJ2-5	14	TGTGCCAGCAGTGTCGAGCGGGGCCAAGAGACCCAGTACTTC	CASSVERGQETQYF
TRBD2	NA	TRBV6-2/TRBV6-3	TRBJ2-1	16	TGTGCCAGCAGTCTGCTAGCGGGTAGCTCCTACAATGAGCAGTTCTTC	CASSLLAGSSYNEQFF
NA	many	TRBV5-1	TRBJ2-3	12	TGCGCCAGCAGCTTAGAGGGGGATACGCAGTATTTT	CASSLEGDTQYF
TRBD1	NA	TRBV7-6	TRBJ1-1	16	TGTGCCAGCAGCTGGGGACAGGGGCTAGTCTCCACTGAAGCTTTCTTT	CASSWGQGLVSTEAFF
NA	many	TRBV18	TRBJ1-2	13	TGTGCCAGCAGCCCGGACAGAAACTATGGCTACACCTTC	CASSPDRNYGYTF